Below are 7 T cell receptor beta chains sequenced from a single sample in a study of blood T cell repertoires in COVID-19. TCRdb's copy holds only in-frame clones and misses some; the assay was immunoSEQ multiplex PCR. Found here are around 92,000 clones, over 80% of them singletons; the top ten hold 25% to 35%. Sample: peripheral blood. These receptor sequences come from a woman older than 75 with acute or convalescent COVID-19.

V usage is TRBV30 and J usage is TRBJ2-1; the match to TRBD2 covers 8 bases. From germline, CDR1 is GTSNPN and CDR2 SVGIG (reference sequence). V shed 8 bases and J 3 bases; nucleotides not matched to a gene: 6. This CDR3 is built from 13 residues. The CDR3 spells CAGAGVGYNEQFF. The CDR3 DNA reads TGTGCCGGAGCGGGAGTCGGCTACAATGAGCAGTTCTTC.

This chain uses TRBV20-1 with TRBJ2-5, with unresolved D. Germline V gene data show CDR1 as DFQATT and CDR2 as SNEGSKA (reference sequence). Trimming stripped 2 bases from V and 5 bases from J, with 6 bases between. The CDR3 is 11 residues long. CDR3 coding DNA: TGCAGTGCTAGAAATGAGGAGACCCAGTACTTC. This encodes CSARNEETQYF.

V is TRBV10-3 and J is TRBJ2-3; 8 bases align to TRBD2. The CDR3 runs 15 residues. Trimming removed 7 bases from V and 0 bases from J; junction bases left unmatched: 6. Per the germline V gene, CDR1 is ENHRY and CDR2 is SYGVKD. The CDR3 reads CAIITSGPSTDTQYF. The CDR3 DNA sequence: TGTGCCATCATCACTAGCGGACCTAGCACAGATACGCAGTATTTT.

The chain recombines TRBV4-2 with TRBJ1-2, with no clear D. Trimming pared 3 bases from V and 3 bases from J, leaving 14 bases between. The CDR3 extends over 15 amino acids. From germline, CDR1 is LGHNA and CDR2 YNFKEQ. The CDR3 is CASSQPTFRDYGYTF. CDR3 nucleotides: TGTGCCAGCAGCCAGCCCACCTTTCGGGACTATGGCTACACCTTC.

The chain carries TRBV10-3 and TRBJ2-2; 9 bases line up with TRBD2. This CDR3 is 16 amino acids long. Germline loops: CDR1 ENHRY, CDR2 SYGVKD. J lost 2 bases, V lost 6 bases, and 7 bases had no gene match. The CDR3: CAIRAGTSSNTGELFF. As DNA, the CDR3 is TGTGCCATCAGGGCCGGGACTAGCAGTAACACCGGGGAGCTGTTTTTT.

V gene TRBV7-2 combines with J gene TRBJ2-5; D is undetermined. The germline V gene encodes CDR1 SGHTA and CDR2 FQGNSA. V gave up 0 bases and J gave up 2 bases, with 10 bases separating them. The CDR3 extends over 15 amino acids. This CDR3 is CASSLATTRQETQYF. The CDR3 DNA reads as TGTGCCAGCAGCTTAGCAACTACTCGGCAAGAGACCCAGTACTTC.

This chain joins TRBV28 and TRBJ2-1; 8 bases are shared with TRBD2. Germline-derived CDR1 and CDR2 are MDHEN and SYDVKM. The CDR3 sequence is 17 residues long. The V and J ends lost 10 bases and 5 bases, in that order; junction bases with no gene match: 19. The DNA of the CDR3 is TGTGCCATCCCATCCACCCCAACTAGCGGAGTCAACAATGAGCAGTTCTTC. It codes for CAIPSTPTSGVNNEQFF.